This T cell receptor beta chain was identified during a study of control samples from healthy donors and cancer patients. V dropped 4 bases and J dropped 4 bases, with 13 bases sitting between them. This CDR3 spans 14 amino acids. Per germline, CDR1 SNHLY and CDR2 FYNNEI. Profiled with immunoSEQ multiplex PCR; TCRdb holds only in-frame clones, not every one. The table lists 200,000 or so clones, roughly nine tenths of them singletons, with approximately 1.8% in the top ten. This clone was seen once. Sequenced: blood. This rearrangement joins TRBV2 to TRBJ1-1, with no clear D. The clonotype was recovered from a man between 25 and 39 years old in good health. CDR3 protein: CASSVAVRGTEAFF. CDR3 bases: TGTGCCAGCAGTGTGGCGGTGAGAGGCACTGAAGCTTTCTTT.